This T cell receptor beta chain was captured by sequencing in a study of PD-L1 blockade in urothelial cancer (dated by TCRdb to about 2017). Turning to the overall study: Therapy was started around 2014 for all patients, and atezolizumab 1,200 mg was administered intravenously every 3 weeks. Durable clinical benefit was defined as progression-free survival longer than 6 months, and TCR features were also tested against progression-free and overall survival. Pretreatment tumor samples, along with matched peripheral blood collected serially before and after atezolizumab treatment, underwent TCR sequencing. In the same patients who had TCR sequencing, pretreatment tumors also underwent whole exome sequencing and RNA sequencing. Blood samples gave a median of 141,255 T cells and 80,000 to 95,000 unique TCRs, with a median clonality of roughly 0.081. Blood samples were analyzed at two time points: 3 weeks after treatment start (second dose) and 6 weeks after treatment start. About 10 patients reached durable clinical benefit, while 20 to 25 patients did not. Patients had an ECOG performance status of 0 or 1 and had received between 0 and 3 prior chemotherapy regimens. About nine tenths of the roughly 30 patients were males with bladder-origin urothelial cancer, and about 65% of the roughly 30 reported a prior smoking history. Pretreatment blood TCR-seq was available for twenty-nine patients, at least one posttreatment blood collection was obtained for some 24 patients, and tumor TCR-seq was available for some 24 patients. The study was an exploratory multi-omic analysis of somatic, immune and clinical correlates of response to PD-L1 blockade with atezolizumab in urothelial cancer. Findings and caveats that apply to the study as a whole: Among patients with durable benefit, tumor-associated TCR clones showed greater expansion in peripheral blood 3 weeks after treatment started (n ≈ 21, p = 0.022). Small sample size (n of about 30) and many exploratory analyses mean the results are intended to be hypothesis-generating. A pretreatment peripheral blood TCR clonality below the median was linked to improved progression-free and overall survival.

Reading the label with the study, this specimen's time point is: pretreatment peripheral blood. The cohort comprised 29 patients with locally advanced or metastatic urothelial carcinoma treated at Memorial Sloan Kettering on a trial protocol. Peripheral blood mononuclear cells were collected pretreatment and during treatment, at between 1 and 8 total time points per patient. The Qiagen DNeasy Blood extraction kit was used to purify genomic DNA from total PBMCs and tumor samples. PBMCs were collected pretreatment and during treatment, and were isolated and stored as previously described. The germline V gene supplies CDR1 SGHTA and CDR2 FQGTGA. Germline trimming: 5 bases from V, 0 bases from J; junction bases outside gene matches: 9. Its CDR3 holds 18 amino acids, cysteine through phenylalanine. Only the CDR3 part of the read is kept: 54 bases, read in frame from the first base. As regards this clone: Which antigen it targets is not known. The sample holds no much larger clone one base away, and base qualities are not on file.

Synthetic TCR analog templates were spiked into each PCR so that absolute template abundance could be estimated from read counts. The immunoSEQ assay was used to amplify TCRbeta CDR3 regions from genomic DNA with bias-controlled V and J gene primers. Sequencing of rearranged TCRbeta segments was done at approximately 20X coverage. Per the source publication's procedure: Clustering was used to correct sequencing errors, and CDR3s were annotated against IMGT so that V, D and J genes could be assigned. Downstream analyses used only productive TCRbeta rearrangements and left out out-of-frame or stop-codon sequences. Clonality was calculated as one minus the Shannon entropy normalized by the log of the number of unique productive sequences. Fisher's exact test with Benjamini-Hochberg correction, using a cutoff of adjusted p below 0.01, was how clones that differed between time points or between blood and tumor were identified. Entries here come from immuneACCESS through TCRdb and include only in-frame sequences with V and J called. Some clones fail to appear in such tables; in the studies checked, an unresolved V gene covers under half of the shortfall, and the cause of the remainder is unknown. Clonal size and the V and J genes are those of that table, whereas D and trimming came from the DNA. Across this sample there are 40,000 to 60,000 clones, with 60% to 85% seen only once. The ten most abundant clones make up around 9.3% of the sample.

This receptor was identified in a man in his 70s with urothelial cancer. This specimen was PBMCs, taken around atezolizumab (anti-PD-L1) treatment. The chain couples TRBV7-3 to TRBJ2-6; TRBD2 fits 8 bases in the junction. The CDR3 amino acid sequence is: CASSPTGGANSGANVLTF. The DNA sequence follows: TGTGCCAGCAGCCCGACGGGGGGGGCTAACTCTGGGGCCAACGTCCTGACTTTC.